One TCR beta chain is described in this entry. Its specificity is unknown. Libraries were prepared by immunoSEQ multiplex PCR; TCRdb keeps only in-frame clonotypes and omits some of them. The sample includes 150,000 to 200,000 clones, 85% to 95% seen only once; the top ten take 10%. This CDR3 spans 15 amino acids. Per germline, CDR1 MGHRA and CDR2 YSYEKL. The V and J ends lost 6 bases and 2 bases, in that order; junction bases with no gene match: 2. The sample originates from a study of T cell responses to AZD1222 COVID-19 vaccine. Findings and limits, study-wide: Nearly half of spike-specific TCRs reportedly target unmutated variant regions.

This clonotype was sampled from an adult in good health. Sequenced here: peripheral blood, sampled on day 0 of AZD1222 vaccination. The chain is built from TRBV4-1 and TRBJ2-3; 13 nucleotides agree with TRBD2. CDR3: CASSGTSGNTDTQYF. CDR3 nucleotides: TGCGCCAGCAGTGGGACTAGCGGGAACACAGATACGCAGTATTTT.